This T cell receptor beta chain was identified in a study of blood T cell repertoires in COVID-19. Clinical history as reported by participants underpinned cohort assignment. The CDR3 has 16 amino acids. Germline values: CDR1 SGDLS, CDR2 YYNGEE. The ends lost 3 bases at V and 6 bases at J; junction bases unmatched: 11. Using immunoSEQ multiplex PCR, the repertoire was profiled, and TCRdb retains in-frame clones only, with some absent. Of around 470,000 clones detected, less than 95% appear once; the ten largest clones hold less than 0.75%. This TCR was sampled from a man in his late teens or twenties who had recovered from COVID-19. This chain uses TRBV9 with TRBJ2-2, with 7 bases identical to TRBD1. The sample consisted of PBMCs or T cells enriched from blood (not recorded which). CDR3 nucleotide sequence: TGTGCCAGCAGCGCCGGAAGACAGGGTTTCGCCGGGGAGCTGTTTTTT. Translating gives CASSAGRQGFAGELFF.